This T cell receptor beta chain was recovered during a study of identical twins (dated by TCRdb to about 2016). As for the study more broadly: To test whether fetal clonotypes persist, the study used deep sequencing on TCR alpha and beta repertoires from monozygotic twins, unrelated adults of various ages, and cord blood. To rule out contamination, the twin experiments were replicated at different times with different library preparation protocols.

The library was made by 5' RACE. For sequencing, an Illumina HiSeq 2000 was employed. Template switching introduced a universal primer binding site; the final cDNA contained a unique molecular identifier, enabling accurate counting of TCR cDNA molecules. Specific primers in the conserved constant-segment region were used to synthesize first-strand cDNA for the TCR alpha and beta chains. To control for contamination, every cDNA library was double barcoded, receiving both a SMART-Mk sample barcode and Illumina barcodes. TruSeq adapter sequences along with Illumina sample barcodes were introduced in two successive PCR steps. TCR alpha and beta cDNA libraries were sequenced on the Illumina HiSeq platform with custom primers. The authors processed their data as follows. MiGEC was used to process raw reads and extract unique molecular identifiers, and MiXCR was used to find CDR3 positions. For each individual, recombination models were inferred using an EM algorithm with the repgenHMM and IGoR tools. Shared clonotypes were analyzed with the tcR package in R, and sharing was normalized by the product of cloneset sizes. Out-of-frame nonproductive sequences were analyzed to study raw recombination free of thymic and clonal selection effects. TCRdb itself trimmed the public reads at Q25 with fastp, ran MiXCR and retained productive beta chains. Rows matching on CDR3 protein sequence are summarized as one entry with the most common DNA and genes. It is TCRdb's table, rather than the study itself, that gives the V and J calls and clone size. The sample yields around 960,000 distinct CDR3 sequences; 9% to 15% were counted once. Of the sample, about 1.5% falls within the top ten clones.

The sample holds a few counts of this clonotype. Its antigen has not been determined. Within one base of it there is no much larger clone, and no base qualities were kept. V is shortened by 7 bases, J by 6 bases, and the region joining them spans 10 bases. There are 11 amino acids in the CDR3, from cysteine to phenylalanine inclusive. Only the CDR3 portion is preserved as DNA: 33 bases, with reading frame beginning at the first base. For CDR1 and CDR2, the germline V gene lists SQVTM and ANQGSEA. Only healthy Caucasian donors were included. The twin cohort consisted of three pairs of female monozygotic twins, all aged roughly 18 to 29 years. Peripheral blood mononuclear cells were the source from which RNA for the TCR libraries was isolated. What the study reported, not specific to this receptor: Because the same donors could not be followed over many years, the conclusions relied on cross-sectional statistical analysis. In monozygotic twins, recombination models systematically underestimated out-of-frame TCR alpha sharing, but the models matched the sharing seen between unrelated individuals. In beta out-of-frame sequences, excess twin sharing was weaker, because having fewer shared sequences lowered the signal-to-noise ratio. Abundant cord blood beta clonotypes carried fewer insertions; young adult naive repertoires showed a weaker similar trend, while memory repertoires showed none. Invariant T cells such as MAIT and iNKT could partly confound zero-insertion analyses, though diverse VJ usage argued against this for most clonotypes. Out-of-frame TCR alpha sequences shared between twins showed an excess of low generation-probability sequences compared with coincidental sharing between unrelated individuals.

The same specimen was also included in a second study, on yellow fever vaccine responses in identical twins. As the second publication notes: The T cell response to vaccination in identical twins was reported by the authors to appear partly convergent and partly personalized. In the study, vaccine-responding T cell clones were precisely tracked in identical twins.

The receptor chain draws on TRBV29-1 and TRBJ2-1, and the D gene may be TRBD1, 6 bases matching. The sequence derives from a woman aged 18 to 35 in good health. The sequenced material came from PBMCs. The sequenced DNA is TGCAGCGGTGGACAGACCAATGAGCAGTTCTTC. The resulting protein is CSGGQTNEQFF.